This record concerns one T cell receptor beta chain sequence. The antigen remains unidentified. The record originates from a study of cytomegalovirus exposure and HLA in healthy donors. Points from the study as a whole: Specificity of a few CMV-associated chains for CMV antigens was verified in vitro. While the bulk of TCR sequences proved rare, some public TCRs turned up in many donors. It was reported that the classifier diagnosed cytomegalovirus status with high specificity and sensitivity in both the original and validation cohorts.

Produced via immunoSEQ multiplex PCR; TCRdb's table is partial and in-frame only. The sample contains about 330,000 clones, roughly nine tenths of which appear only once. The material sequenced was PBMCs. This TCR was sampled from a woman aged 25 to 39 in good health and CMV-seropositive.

CDR3: CASSHPRPSGGAYEQFF. The CDR3 DNA reads as TGCGCCAGCAGCCACCCCCGACCTAGCGGGGGGGCCTATGAGCAGTTCTTC. The rearrangement uses TRBV4-3 and TRBJ2-1; 12 nucleotides agree with TRBD2. Trimming took 3 bases from V and 8 from J; bases not matched to a gene: 11. The CDR3 spans 17 residues. Germline CDR1 is LGHNA and CDR2 is YSLEER.